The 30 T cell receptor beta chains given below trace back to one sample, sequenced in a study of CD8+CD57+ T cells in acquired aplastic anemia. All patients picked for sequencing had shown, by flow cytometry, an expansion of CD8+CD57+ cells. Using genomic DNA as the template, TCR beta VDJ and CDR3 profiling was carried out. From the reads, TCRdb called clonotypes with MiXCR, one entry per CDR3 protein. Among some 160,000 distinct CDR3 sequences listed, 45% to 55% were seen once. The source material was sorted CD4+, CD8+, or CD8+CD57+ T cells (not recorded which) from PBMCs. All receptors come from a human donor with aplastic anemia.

The DNA of the CDR3 is TGCAGTGCTAGAGACAGGCAGACCTACGAGCAGTACTTC. It specifies CSARDRQTYEQYF. V usage is TRBV20-1 and J usage is TRBJ2-7; D remains ambiguous. The CDR3 is made up of 13 amino acids. V lost 0 bases to trimming and J lost 2 bases, with 8 bases between them. Germline V CDR1 and CDR2: DFQATT, SNEGSKA (reference sequence).

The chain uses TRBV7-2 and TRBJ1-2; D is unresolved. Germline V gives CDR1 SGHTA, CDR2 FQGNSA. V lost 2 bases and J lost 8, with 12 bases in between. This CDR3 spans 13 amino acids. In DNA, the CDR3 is TGTGCCAGCAGCTTACCGGCCCGAGGGGGCTACACCTTC. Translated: CASSLPARGGYTF.

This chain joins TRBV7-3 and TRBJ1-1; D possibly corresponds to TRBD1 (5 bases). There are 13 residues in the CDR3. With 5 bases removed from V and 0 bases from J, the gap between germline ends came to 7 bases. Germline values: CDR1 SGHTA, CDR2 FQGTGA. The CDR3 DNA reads TGTGCCAGCAGCGCGACAGTGAACACTGAAGCTTTCTTT. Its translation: CASSATVNTEAFF.

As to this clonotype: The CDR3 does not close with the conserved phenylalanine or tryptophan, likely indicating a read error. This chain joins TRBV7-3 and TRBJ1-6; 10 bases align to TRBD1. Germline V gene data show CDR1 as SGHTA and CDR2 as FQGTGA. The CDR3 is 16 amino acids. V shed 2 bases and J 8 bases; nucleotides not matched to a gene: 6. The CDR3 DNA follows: TGTGCCAGCAGCTTAGGCTGGACAGGGGGAGATTCACCCCTCCACTCT. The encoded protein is CASSLGWTGGDSPLHS.

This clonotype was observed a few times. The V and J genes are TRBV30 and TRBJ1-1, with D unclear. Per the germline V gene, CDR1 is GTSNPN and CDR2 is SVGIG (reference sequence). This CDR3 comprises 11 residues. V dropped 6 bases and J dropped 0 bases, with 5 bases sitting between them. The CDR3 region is CACRLNTEAFF. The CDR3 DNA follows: TGTGCCTGCCGCTTGAACACTGAAGCTTTCTTT.

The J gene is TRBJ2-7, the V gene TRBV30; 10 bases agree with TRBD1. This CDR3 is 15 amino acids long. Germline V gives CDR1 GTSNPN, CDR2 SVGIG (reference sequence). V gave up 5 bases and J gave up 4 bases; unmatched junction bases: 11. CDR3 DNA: TGTGCCTGGGGACCGGGACAGGGGAAGTTTTACGAGCAGTACTTC. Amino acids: CAWGPGQGKFYEQYF.

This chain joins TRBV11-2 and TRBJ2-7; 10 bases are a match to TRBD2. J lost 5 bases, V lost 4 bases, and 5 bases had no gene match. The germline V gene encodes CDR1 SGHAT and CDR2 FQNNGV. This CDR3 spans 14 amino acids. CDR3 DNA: TGTGCCAGCAGCTCTCTAGCGGGGGTCCACGAGCAGTACTTC. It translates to CASSSLAGVHEQYF. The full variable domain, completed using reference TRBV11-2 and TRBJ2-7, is EAGVAQSPRYKIIEKRQSVAFWCNPISGHATLYWYQQILGQGPKLLIQFQNNGVVDDSQLPKDRFSAERLKGVDSTLKIQPAKLEDSAVYLCASSSLAGVHEQYFGPGTRLTVT.

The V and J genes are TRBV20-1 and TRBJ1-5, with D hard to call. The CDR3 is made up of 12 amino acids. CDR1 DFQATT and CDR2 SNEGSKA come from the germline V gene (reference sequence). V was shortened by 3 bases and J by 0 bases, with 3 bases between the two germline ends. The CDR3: CSASISNQPQHF. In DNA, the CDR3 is TGCAGTGCTAGTATTAGCAATCAGCCCCAGCATTTT.

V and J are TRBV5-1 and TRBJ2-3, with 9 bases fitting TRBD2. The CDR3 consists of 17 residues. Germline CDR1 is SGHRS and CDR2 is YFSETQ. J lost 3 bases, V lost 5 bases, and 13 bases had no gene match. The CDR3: CASSSLSFSGSTDTQYF. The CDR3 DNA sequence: TGCGCCAGCAGTTCCCTTAGTTTTAGCGGGAGTACAGATACGCAGTATTTT.

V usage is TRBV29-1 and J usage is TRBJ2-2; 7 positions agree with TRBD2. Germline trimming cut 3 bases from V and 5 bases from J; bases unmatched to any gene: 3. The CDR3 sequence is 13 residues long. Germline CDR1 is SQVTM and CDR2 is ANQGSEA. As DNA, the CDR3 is TGCAGCGTTGATTGGCGGGGGACCGGGGAGCTGTTTTTT. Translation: CSVDWRGTGELFF.

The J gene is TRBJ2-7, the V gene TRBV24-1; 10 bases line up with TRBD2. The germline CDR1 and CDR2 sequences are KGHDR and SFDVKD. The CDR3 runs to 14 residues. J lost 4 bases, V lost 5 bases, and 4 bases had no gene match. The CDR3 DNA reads TGTGCCACCAGTGGGCTAGCGGGAGTTTACGAGCAGTACTTC. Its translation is CATSGLAGVYEQYF.

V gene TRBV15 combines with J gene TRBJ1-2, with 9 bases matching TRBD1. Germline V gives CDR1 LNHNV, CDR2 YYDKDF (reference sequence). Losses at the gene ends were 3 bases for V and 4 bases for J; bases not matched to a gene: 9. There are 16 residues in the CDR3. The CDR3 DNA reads TGTGCCACCAGCAGTCCGGGACAGGGCAGTAGCTATGGCTACACCTTC. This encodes CATSSPGQGSSYGYTF.

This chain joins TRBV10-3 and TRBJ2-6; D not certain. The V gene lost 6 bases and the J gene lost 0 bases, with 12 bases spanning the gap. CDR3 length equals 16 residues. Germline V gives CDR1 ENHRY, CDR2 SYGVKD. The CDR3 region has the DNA TGTGCCATCAGGCAATATCCGAGCTCTGGGGCCAACGTCCTGACTTTC. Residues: CAIRQYPSSGANVLTF.

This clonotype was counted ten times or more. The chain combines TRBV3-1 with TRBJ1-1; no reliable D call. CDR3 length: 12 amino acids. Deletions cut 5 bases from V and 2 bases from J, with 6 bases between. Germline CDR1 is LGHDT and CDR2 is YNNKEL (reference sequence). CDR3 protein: CASSLSNTEAFF. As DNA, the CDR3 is TGTGCCAGCAGCTTGTCCAACACTGAAGCTTTCTTT.

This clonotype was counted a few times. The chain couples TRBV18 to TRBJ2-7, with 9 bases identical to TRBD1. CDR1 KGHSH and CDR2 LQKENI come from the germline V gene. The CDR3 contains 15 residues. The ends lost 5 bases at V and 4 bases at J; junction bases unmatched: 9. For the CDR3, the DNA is TGTGCCAGCTCAACGGGACAGGGTATGGGATACGAGCAGTACTTC. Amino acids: CASSTGQGMGYEQYF.

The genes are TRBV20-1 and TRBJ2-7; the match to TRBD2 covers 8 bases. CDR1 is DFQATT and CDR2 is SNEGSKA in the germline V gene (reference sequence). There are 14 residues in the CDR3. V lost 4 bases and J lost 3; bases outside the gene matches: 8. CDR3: CSAIGGGQGYEQYF. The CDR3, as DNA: TGCAGTGCTATAGGCGGGGGGCAGGGCTACGAGCAGTACTTC.

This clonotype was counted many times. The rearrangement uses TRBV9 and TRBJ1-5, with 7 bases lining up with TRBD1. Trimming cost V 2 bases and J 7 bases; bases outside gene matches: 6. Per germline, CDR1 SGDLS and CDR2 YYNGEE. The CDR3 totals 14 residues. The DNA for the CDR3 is TGTGCCAGCAGCGTTGGGGGAGGGGGCCAGCCCCAGCATTTT. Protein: CASSVGGGGQPQHF.

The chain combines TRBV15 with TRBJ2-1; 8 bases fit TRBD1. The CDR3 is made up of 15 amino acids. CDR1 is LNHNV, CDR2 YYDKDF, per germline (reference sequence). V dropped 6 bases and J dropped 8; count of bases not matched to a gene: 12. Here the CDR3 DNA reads TGTGCCACCAGAACCGCAGGGGGCATTTTCGATGAGCAGTTCTTC. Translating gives CATRTAGGIFDEQFF.

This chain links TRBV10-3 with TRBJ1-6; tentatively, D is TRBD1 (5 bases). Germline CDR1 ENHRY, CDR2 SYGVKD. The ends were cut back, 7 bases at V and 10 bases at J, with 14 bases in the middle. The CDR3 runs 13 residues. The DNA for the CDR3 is TGTGCCATCACGGGAGGGGTCAAGTCACCCCTCCACTTT. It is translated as CAITGGVKSPLHF.

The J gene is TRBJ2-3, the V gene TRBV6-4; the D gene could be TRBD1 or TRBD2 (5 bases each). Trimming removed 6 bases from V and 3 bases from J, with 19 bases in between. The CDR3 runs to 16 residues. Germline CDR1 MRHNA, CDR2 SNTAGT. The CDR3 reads CASSPTPGPLTDTQYF. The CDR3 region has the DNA TGTGCCAGCAGCCCCACCCCGGGACCCCTAACAGATACGCAGTATTTT.

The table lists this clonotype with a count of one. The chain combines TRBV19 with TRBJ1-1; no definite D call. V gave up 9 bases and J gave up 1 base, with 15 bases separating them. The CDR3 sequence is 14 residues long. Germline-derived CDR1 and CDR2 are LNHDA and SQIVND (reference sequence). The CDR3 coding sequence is TGTGCCAGCGCCCGGGGAAACCGGAACACTGAAGCTTTCTTT. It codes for CASARGNRNTEAFF.

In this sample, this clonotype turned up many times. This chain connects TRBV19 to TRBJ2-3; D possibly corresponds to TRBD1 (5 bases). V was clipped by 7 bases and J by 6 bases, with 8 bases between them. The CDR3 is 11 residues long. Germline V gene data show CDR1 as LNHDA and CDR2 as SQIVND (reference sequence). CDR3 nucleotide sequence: TGTGCCAGTAATGGGGCTGATACGCAGTATTTT. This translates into CASNGADTQYF.

The CDR3 DNA reads as TGTGCCAGCAGTTCCGGACAGGGCAACCAAGAGACCCAGTACTTC. Amino acid sequence: CASSSGQGNQETQYF. V is TRBV27 and J is TRBJ2-5, with 8 bases identical to TRBD1. This CDR3 has 15 residues. Germline CDR1 MNHEY, CDR2 SMNVEV (reference sequence). V was clipped by 4 bases and J by 0 bases; unmatched bases: 4.

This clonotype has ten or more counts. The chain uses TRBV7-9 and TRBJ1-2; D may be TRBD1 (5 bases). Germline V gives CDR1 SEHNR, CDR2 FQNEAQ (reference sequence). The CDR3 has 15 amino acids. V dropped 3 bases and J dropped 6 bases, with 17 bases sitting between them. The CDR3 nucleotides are TGTGCCAGCAGCTTTGGTCGGGGGTTAGATGATGGCTACACCTTC. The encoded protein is CASSFGRGLDDGYTF.

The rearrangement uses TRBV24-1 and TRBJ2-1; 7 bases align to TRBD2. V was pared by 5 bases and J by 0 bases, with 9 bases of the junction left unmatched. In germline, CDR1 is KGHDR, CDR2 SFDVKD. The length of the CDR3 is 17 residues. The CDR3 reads CATSGSEAGRSYNEQFF. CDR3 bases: TGTGCCACCAGTGGTTCTGAAGCGGGGCGCTCCTACAATGAGCAGTTCTTC.

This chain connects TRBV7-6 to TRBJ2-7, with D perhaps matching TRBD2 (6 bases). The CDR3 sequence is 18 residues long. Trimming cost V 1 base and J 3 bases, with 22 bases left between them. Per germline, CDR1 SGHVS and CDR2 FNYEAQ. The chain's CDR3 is CASSLVSSVQDNYYEQYF. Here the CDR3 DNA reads TGTGCCAGCAGCTTAGTGTCTAGCGTTCAGGACAACTACTACGAGCAGTACTTC.

The CDR3 DNA is TGTGCCAGCAGGGACAGGGCGAACACTGAAGCTTTCTTT. Protein sequence: CASRDRANTEAFF. This chain joins TRBV7-9 and TRBJ1-1; TRBD1 agrees at 8 bases. Germline CDR1 is SEHNR and CDR2 is FQNEAQ (reference sequence). The CDR3 is 13 residues long. The V segment lost 6 bases and the J segment 1 base; nucleotides outside the gene matches: 1.

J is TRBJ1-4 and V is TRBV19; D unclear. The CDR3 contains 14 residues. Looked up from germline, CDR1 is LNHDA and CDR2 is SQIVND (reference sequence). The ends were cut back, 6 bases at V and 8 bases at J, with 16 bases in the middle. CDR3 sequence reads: CASRTPREGEKLFF. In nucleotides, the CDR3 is TGTGCCAGTAGAACGCCCCGGGAAGGGGAAAAACTGTTTTTT.

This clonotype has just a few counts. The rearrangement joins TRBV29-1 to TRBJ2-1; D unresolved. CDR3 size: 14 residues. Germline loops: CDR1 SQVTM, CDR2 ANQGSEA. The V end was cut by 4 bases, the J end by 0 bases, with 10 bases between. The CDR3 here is CSVGPAISYNEQFF. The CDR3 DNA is TGCAGCGTTGGACCGGCCATCTCCTACAATGAGCAGTTCTTC.

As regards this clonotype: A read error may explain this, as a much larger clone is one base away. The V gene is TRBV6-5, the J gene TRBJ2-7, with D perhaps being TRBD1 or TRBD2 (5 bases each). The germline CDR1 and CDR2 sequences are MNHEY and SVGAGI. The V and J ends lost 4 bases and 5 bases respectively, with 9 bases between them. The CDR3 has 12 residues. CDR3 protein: CASSCVGDEQYF. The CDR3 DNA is TGTGCCAGCAGTTGTGTGGGGGACGAGCAGTACTTC.